The rows below give T cell receptor beta chains drawn from one sample of a study of blood T cell repertoires in COVID-19. Repertoires were generated with immunoSEQ multiplex PCR, while TCRdb's copy carries only in-frame clones and drops some. The repertoire holds roughly 70,000 clones, more than 75% seen once, with about 1.3% in the top ten. Sequencing used peripheral blood. All receptors come from a human donor in a cohort sampled during active COVID-19. Both conserved end residues are part of each CDR3. D genes are given only for firm matches. Clone size, where shown, is once, few, many, or a class for clones that have expanded.

V: TRBV12-5; size: .; length: 17; D: .; J: TRBJ1-1; CDR3: CASGLPIDSLTTTEAFF; DNA: TGTGCTAGTGGTTTGCCAATAGACTCCCTCACGACCACTGAAGCTTTCTTT
V: TRBV7-2; size: .; length: 15; D: .; J: TRBJ1-2; CDR3: CASSLPTLAAYGYTF; DNA: TGTGCCAGCAGCTTACCGACTCTGGCAGCCTATGGCTACACCTTC
V: TRBV6-5; size: .; length: 13; D: .; J: TRBJ2-7; CDR3: CANSNDNSYEQYF; DNA: TGTGCCAACTCTAACGACAACTCCTACGAGCAGTACTTC
V: TRBV5-1; size: .; length: 13; D: TRBD1; J: TRBJ2-7; CDR3: CASAGTGGYEQYF; DNA: TGCGCCAGCGCCGGGACAGGGGGCTACGAGCAGTACTTC
V: TRBV2; size: .; length: 13; D: .; J: TRBJ2-5; CDR3: CASSLLRQETQYF; DNA: TGTGCCAGCAGCCTCCTACGACAAGAGACCCAGTACTTC
V: TRBV29-1; size: .; length: 18; D: TRBD2; J: TRBJ2-3; CDR3: CSVVKLAGVGYRLHTQYF; DNA: TGCAGCGTTGTTAAACTAGCGGGAGTGGGATACCGCCTACATACGCAGTATTTT
V: TRBV11-2; size: .; length: 14; D: TRBD1; J: TRBJ2-7; CDR3: CASSLLQGAYEQYF; DNA: TGTGCCAGCAGCTTACTACAGGGGGCGTACGAGCAGTACTTC
V: TRBV6-5; size: .; length: 13; D: TRBD1; J: TRBJ1-1; CDR3: CASSLWTGGEAFF; DNA: TGTGCCAGCAGCCTATGGACAGGAGGGGAAGCTTTCTTT
V: TRBV5-1; size: .; length: 16; D: .; J: TRBJ2-4; CDR3: CASSPGQRLAKNIQYF; DNA: TGCGCCAGCAGCCCCGGACAGAGACTAGCCAAAAACATTCAGTACTTC
V: TRBV5-1; size: .; length: 13; D: TRBD2; J: TRBJ2-5; CDR3: CASSALAEETQYF; DNA: TGCGCCAGCAGCGCACTAGCGGAAGAGACCCAGTACTTC
V: TRBV19; size: once; length: 15; D: .; J: TRBJ2-7; CDR3: CASSIFDGSSYEQYF; DNA: TGTGCCAGTAGTATTTTCGACGGGAGCTCCTACGAGCAGTACTTC
V: TRBV3-1/TRBV3-2; size: .; length: 16; D: TRBD2; J: TRBJ2-5; CDR3: CASSPETSGREETQYF; DNA: TGTGCCAGCAGCCCCGAGACTAGCGGGAGGGAAGAGACCCAGTACTTC
V: TRBV28; size: .; length: 15; D: .; J: TRBJ2-7; CDR3: CASSSPAEYTYEQYF; DNA: TGTGCCAGCAGTTCACCCGCGGAGTATACCTACGAGCAGTACTTC
V: TRBV12-3/TRBV12-4; size: .; length: 12; D: .; J: TRBJ2-2; CDR3: CASTSSFGELFF; DNA: TGTGCCAGCACCTCCTCCTTCGGGGAGCTGTTTTTT
V: TRBV10-3; size: .; length: 16; D: TRBD2; J: TRBJ2-3; CDR3: CAISGLAGGPGDTQYF; DNA: TGTGCCATCAGTGGACTAGCGGGAGGGCCAGGGGATACGCAGTATTTT
V: TRBV7-9; size: .; length: 15; D: TRBD2; J: TRBJ2-3; CDR3: CASSLGASGTDTQYF; DNA: TGTGCCAGCAGCTTAGGGGCTAGCGGAACAGATACGCAGTATTTT
V: TRBV19; size: .; length: 14; D: .; J: TRBJ1-5; CDR3: CASSGSAGNQPQHF; DNA: TGTGCCAGTAGTGGCAGCGCGGGCAATCAGCCCCAGCATTTT
V: TRBV5-8; size: once; length: 13; D: TRBD1; J: TRBJ2-3; CDR3: CASSQDRGDTQYF; DNA: TGTGCCAGCAGCCAGGACAGGGGAGATACGCAGTATTTT
V: TRBV19; size: .; length: 16; D: TRBD1; J: TRBJ1-5; CDR3: CASRYTGVRSNQPQHF; DNA: TGTGCCAGTCGTTATACAGGGGTGAGGAGCAATCAGCCCCAGCATTTT
V: TRBV12-3/TRBV12-4; size: .; length: 12; D: .; J: TRBJ1-5; CDR3: CASSTYGAPQHF; DNA: TGTGCCAGCAGCACTTATGGGGCCCCCCAGCATTTT
V: TRBV6-6; size: .; length: 17; D: TRBD2; J: TRBJ2-5; CDR3: CASSPGTSGSRRQTQYF; DNA: TGTGCCAGCAGTCCCGGGACTAGCGGGAGTCGGAGGCAGACCCAGTACTTC
V: TRBV7-2; size: .; length: 15; D: TRBD2; J: TRBJ2-2; CDR3: CASSKGLAGVRELFF; DNA: TGTGCCAGCAGCAAGGGACTAGCGGGAGTCCGGGAGCTGTTTTTT
V: TRBV15; size: .; length: 13; D: .; J: TRBJ1-2; CDR3: CATSRDSRYGYTF; DNA: TGTGCCACCAGCAGAGATTCCAGGTACGGCTACACCTTC
V: TRBV11-2; size: .; length: 13; D: .; J: TRBJ1-4; CDR3: CASSVELHEKLFF; DNA: TGTGCCAGCAGCGTCGAACTGCATGAAAAACTGTTTTTT
V: TRBV5-1; size: .; length: 15; D: .; J: TRBJ1-1; CDR3: CASSPRVGRNTEAFF; DNA: TGCGCCAGCAGCCCGCGGGTCGGAAGGAACACTGAAGCTTTCTTT
V: TRBV10-3; size: .; length: 16; D: TRBD2; J: TRBJ2-5; CDR3: CAISDGASGSQETQYF; DNA: TGTGCCATCAGTGACGGGGCTAGCGGGTCCCAAGAGACCCAGTACTTC
V: TRBV18; size: .; length: 17; D: TRBD2; J: TRBJ2-2; CDR3: CASSPTRTSGSTGELFF; DNA: TGTGCCAGCTCACCTACCAGGACTAGCGGGAGTACCGGGGAGCTGTTTTTT
V: TRBV28; size: .; length: 15; D: TRBD2; J: TRBJ2-1; CDR3: CASSRRLAGNNEQFF; DNA: TGTGCCAGCAGTCGTCGATTAGCGGGGAACAATGAGCAGTTCTTC
V: TRBV30; size: .; length: 14; D: TRBD1; J: TRBJ1-1; CDR3: CAWSTGQPNTEAFF; DNA: TGTGCCTGGAGCACGGGACAGCCGAACACTGAAGCTTTCTTT
V: TRBV19; size: .; length: 14; D: .; J: TRBJ2-2; CDR3: CASTGQARTGELFF; DNA: TGTGCCAGTACAGGGCAGGCGCGCACCGGGGAGCTGTTTTTT
V: TRBV7-7; size: .; length: 13; D: .; J: TRBJ2-2; CDR3: CASSLEGVGELFF; DNA: TGTGCTAGCAGCTTAGAAGGGGTCGGGGAGCTGTTTTTT
V: TRBV6-1; size: .; length: 14; D: .; J: TRBJ1-1; CDR3: CASSYLGRNTEAFF; DNA: TGTGCCAGCAGTTATCTGGGGAGGAACACTGAAGCTTTCTTT
V: TRBV7-9; size: .; length: 14; D: .; J: TRBJ1-1; CDR3: CASSLGTANTEAFF; DNA: TGTGCCAGCAGCTTAGGGACAGCGAACACTGAAGCTTTCTTT
V: TRBV19; size: .; length: 16; D: TRBD2; J: TRBJ2-1; CDR3: CASSRTSGSSYNEQFF; DNA: TGTGCCAGTAGTCGGACTAGCGGGAGCTCCTACAATGAGCAGTTCTTC
V: TRBV4-1; size: few; length: 19; D: TRBD2; J: TRBJ2-1; CDR3: CASSQDRGSLAGGSNEQFF; DNA: TGCGCCAGCAGCCAAGATCGTGGATCGCTAGCGGGAGGATCGAATGAGCAGTTCTTC
V: TRBV5-1; size: .; length: 15; D: .; J: TRBJ2-3; CDR3: CASSLAGGGTDTQYF; DNA: TGCGCCAGCAGCTTGGCCGGTGGTGGCACAGATACGCAGTATTTT
V: TRBV11-2; size: .; length: 13; D: .; J: TRBJ2-3; CDR3: CASSFRRADTQYF; DNA: TGTGCCAGCAGCTTCCGGAGGGCAGATACGCAGTATTTT
V: TRBV3-1/TRBV3-2; size: .; length: 15; D: .; J: TRBJ2-5; CDR3: CASSQGSEGQETQYF; DNA: TGTGCCAGCAGCCAAGGTTCCGAGGGACAAGAGACCCAGTACTTC
V: TRBV5-6; size: .; length: 15; D: TRBD1; J: TRBJ2-2; CDR3: CASSPTGGATGELFF; DNA: TGTGCCAGCAGCCCGACAGGGGGAGCCACCGGGGAGCTGTTTTTT
V: TRBV7-9; size: .; length: 14; D: .; J: TRBJ2-2; CDR3: CASSLLGASGELFF; DNA: TGTGCCAGCAGCTTACTGGGGGCCTCCGGGGAGCTGTTTTTT
V: TRBV18; size: .; length: 20; D: .; J: TRBJ2-6; CDR3: CASSPWRGAMEDSGANVLTF; DNA: TGTGCCAGCTCACCATGGCGGGGTGCCATGGAGGACTCTGGGGCCAACGTCCTGACTTTC
V: TRBV24-1; size: .; length: 16; D: .; J: TRBJ1-2; CDR3: CATSGDDLQGIHGYTF; DNA: TGTGCCACCAGTGGCGATGACCTTCAGGGAATCCATGGCTACACCTTC
V: TRBV11-2; size: .; length: 14; D: .; J: TRBJ2-2; CDR3: CASSVRVRAGELFF; DNA: TGTGCCAGCAGTGTACGGGTGAGGGCCGGGGAGCTGTTTTTT
V: TRBV28; size: few; length: 13; D: .; J: TRBJ2-4; CDR3: CASSLIGVNIQYF; DNA: TGTGCCAGCAGTTTAATAGGAGTAAACATTCAGTACTTC
V: TRBV27; size: .; length: 18; D: .; J: TRBJ2-2; CDR3: CASSQRLQGISNTGELFF; DNA: TGTGCCAGCAGTCAAAGATTACAGGGAATCTCGAACACCGGGGAGCTGTTTTTT
V: TRBV5-6; size: .; length: 15; D: TRBD1; J: TRBJ2-7; CDR3: CASSSGQGKGYEQYF; DNA: TGTGCCAGCAGCTCAGGACAGGGGAAGGGCTACGAGCAGTACTTC
V: TRBV18; size: .; length: 17; D: TRBD2; J: TRBJ2-1; CDR3: CASSPRTSGNWGNEQFF; DNA: TGTGCCAGCTCACCGCGGACTAGCGGGAATTGGGGCAATGAGCAGTTCTTC
V: TRBV6-1; size: .; length: 14; D: .; J: TRBJ2-5; CDR3: CASSETPGWETQYF; DNA: TGTGCCAGCAGTGAAACCCCGGGTTGGGAGACCCAGTACTTC
V: TRBV2; size: once; length: 14; D: .; J: TRBJ1-1; CDR3: CASSGQGAGTEAFF; DNA: TGTGCCAGCAGTGGGCAGGGCGCGGGGACTGAAGCTTTCTTT
V: TRBV2; size: .; length: 15; D: TRBD2; J: TRBJ2-5; CDR3: CASSPTREVWETQYF; DNA: TGTGCCAGCAGTCCCACGCGGGAGGTATGGGAGACCCAGTACTTC
V: TRBV5-1; size: .; length: 15; D: .; J: TRBJ2-3; CDR3: CASSKGHASTDTQYF; DNA: TGCGCCAGCAGCAAGGGACACGCTAGCACAGATACGCAGTATTTT
V: TRBV10-3; size: .; length: 14; D: .; J: TRBJ2-7; CDR3: CAMMNRDKVYEQYF; DNA: TGTGCCATGATGAACCGGGACAAGGTTTACGAGCAGTACTTC
V: TRBV27; size: .; length: 15; D: TRBD1; J: TRBJ2-6; CDR3: CASRQGAAGANVLTF; DNA: TGTGCCAGCAGACAGGGGGCGGCGGGGGCCAACGTCCTGACTTTC
V: TRBV5-6; size: .; length: 12; D: .; J: TRBJ2-2; CDR3: CASNSRTGELFF; DNA: TGTGCCAGCAATTCTCGGACCGGGGAGCTGTTTTTT
V: TRBV11-3; size: .; length: 13; D: TRBD1; J: TRBJ1-1; CDR3: CASSSGQSAEAFF; DNA: TGTGCCAGCAGCTCGGGACAGTCCGCCGAAGCTTTCTTT
V: TRBV11-2; size: once; length: 15; D: TRBD2; J: TRBJ2-1; CDR3: CASSMGLADYNEQFF; DNA: TGTGCCAGCAGCATGGGACTAGCGGATTACAATGAGCAGTTCTTC
V: TRBV13; size: .; length: 16; D: TRBD1; J: TRBJ2-1; CDR3: CASSPGGTGSYNEQFF; DNA: TGTGCCAGCAGCCCAGGCGGGACAGGGTCCTACAATGAGCAGTTCTTC